The clone carrying this T cell receptor (beta chain) came up a few times. Its target is unknown. Specified time point: patch test 3, about 24 weeks after DPC sensitization. Treatment denoted: therapeutic diphenylcyclopropenone sensitization with weekly scalp DPC. The data were obtained in a study of human T cells and chemical hapten exposure. Study details: Alopecia areata, totalis or universalis affected patients who were mostly female. Study-wide points: Expanded TCR counts at PT1 went up together with patch test score, a positive correlation.

The CDR3 totals 18 residues. The germline V gene has CDR1 SGHNT and CDR2 YYREEE (reference sequence). The trim removed 1 base at V and 8 bases at J, leaving 15 bases unmatched. Library construction involved attaching unique molecular identifiers to individual cDNA molecules, which allowed quantitative, reproducible TCR counting. TCRdb reanalysed the RACE reads using MiXCR and keeps one entry per CDR3 protein. The sample has some 90,000 distinct CDR3 sequences, roughly 10% seen once. Sequences were derived from whole blood, sampled in connection with sensitization to the hapten diphenylcyclopropenone (DPC). The receptor comes from a woman in her 30s with alopecia areata. Some clones in this sample may be carry-over from other donors' samples. The V call is TRBV5-4, the J call TRBJ2-3; 11 bases agree with TRBD2. The CDR3, as DNA: TGTGCCAGCAGCTTGTGGGCTAGCGGGGGGTCCAAGGCAGGTACGCAGTATTTT. Protein sequence: CASSLWASGGSKAGTQYF.